Listed here are 13 T cell receptor beta chains from one sample, sequenced in a study of OX40 agonist ivuxolimab in advanced cancers. Here immunoSEQ multiplex PCR was the method, and the copy in TCRdb shows in-frame clones only, minus some. The sample lists over 30,000 clones; more than 60% were seen once. The sample here was CD4+ or CD8+ T cells sorted from blood, taken in a trial of the OX40 agonist ivuxolimab. The receptor source for this set is an adult with an advanced solid tumor such as melanoma, head and neck, liver or kidney cancer.

This clone was counted a single time. The rearrangement links TRBV6-1 to TRBJ1-1, with 7 bases matching TRBD1. The CDR3 extends over 14 amino acids. V gave up 6 bases and J gave up 4 bases; unmatched junction bases: 8. In germline, CDR1 is MNHNS, CDR2 SASEGT. Here the CDR3 DNA reads TGTGCCAGCAGCGTAACAGGGGTAGGCACTGAAGCTTTCTTT. Its translation: CASSVTGVGTEAFF.

The CDR3 spells CASSSLARTYEQYF. CDR3 DNA sequence: TGTGCCAGCAGCTCCCTGGCCCGCACCTACGAGCAGTACTTC. The V gene is TRBV7-2, the J gene TRBJ2-7, with no clear D. V was cut by 4 bases and J by 2 bases, with 12 bases left in between. CDR1 is SGHTA and CDR2 is FQGNSA in the germline V gene. CDR3 length: 14 residues.

The chain employs TRBV11-1 and TRBJ1-4; maybe TRBD1 (6 bases). The V end was cut by 5 bases, the J end by 11 bases, with 12 bases between. CDR1 and CDR2 from the germline V gene are SGHAT and FQDESV (reference sequence). The CDR3 length is 12 residues. This CDR3 is CASSEETGKLFF. DNA of the CDR3: TGTGCCAGCAGCGAAGAGACAGGCAAACTGTTTTTT. Supplemented by reference TRBV11-1 and TRBJ1-4, the full variable domain reads EAEVAQSPRYKITEKSQAVAFWCDPISGHATLYWYRQILGQGPELLVQFQDESVVDDSQLPKDRFSAERLKGVDSTLKIQPAELGDSAMYLCASSEETGKLFFGSGTQLSVL.

The chain couples TRBV5-8 to TRBJ2-2; 9 positions match TRBD1. The CDR3 extends over 17 amino acids. Germline V gene data show CDR1 as SGHTS and CDR2 as YDEGEE. The J segment lost 4 bases and the V segment lost 3 bases, leaving 10 bases of the junction unmatched. CDR3 nucleotides: TGTGCCAGCAGCTGGCACAGGGGGCTGAGTGTCACCGGGGAGCTGTTTTTT. Its protein is CASSWHRGLSVTGELFF.

This clone was seen a handful of times. The chain employs TRBV4-1 and TRBJ1-1; D ambiguous. V lost 5 bases and J lost 8, with 15 bases in between. CDR1 is MGHRA, CDR2 YSYEKL, per germline. This CDR3 is 13 amino acids long. The CDR3 nucleotides read TGCGCCAGCAGCGAGAATCGCCCGGGAGAAGCTTTCTTT. It codes for CASSENRPGEAFF.

The V gene is TRBV9, the J gene TRBJ1-5; tentative D call: TRBD1 (5 bases). Trimming took 0 bases from V and 5 from J, leaving 9 bases between them. The CDR3 length is 14 residues. Germline CDR1 is SGDLS and CDR2 is YYNGEE. The CDR3 sequence is CASSVGGPDQPQHF. The CDR3 nucleotides are TGTGCCAGCAGCGTAGGGGGCCCGGATCAGCCCCAGCATTTT.

The gene calls are TRBV2 and TRBJ2-3; TRBD1 agrees at 10 bases. The CDR3 contains 14 residues. With V trimmed by 6 bases and J by 4 bases, 4 bases remained unmatched. The V gene's germline CDR1 is SNHLY and CDR2 FYNNEI. The CDR3 DNA is TGTGCCAGCAGGCCCGGACAGGGGGCAGATACGCAGTATTTT. Protein product: CASRPGQGADTQYF.

This clone was detected only once. The CDR3 loop reads CASSGRQISGANVLTF. CDR3 nucleotides: TGTGCCAGCAGTGGCCGGCAGATCTCTGGGGCCAACGTCCTGACTTTC. This chain connects TRBV6-1 to TRBJ2-6; D remains ambiguous. The germline V and J ends were trimmed by 4 bases and 0 bases, with 10 bases remaining between them. The CDR3 extends over 16 amino acids. CDR1 and CDR2 (germline): MNHNS, SASEGT.

J is TRBJ2-7 and V is TRBV7-2; possible D gene TRBD1, 6 bases. The CDR3 loop spans 13 amino acids. Looked up from germline, CDR1 is SGHTA and CDR2 is FQGNSA. Trimming took off 4 bases at V and 2 bases at J, with 9 bases between the two ends. The CDR3 is CASSSTGTYEQYF. The CDR3 DNA sequence: TGTGCCAGCAGCTCAACAGGGACCTACGAGCAGTACTTC.

This clone was seen a handful of times. CDR3 DNA: TGTGCCAGCAGCTTAGGGACAAGTACGCAGTATTTT. Its translation: CASSLGTSTQYF. V and J are TRBV7-9 and TRBJ2-3; D might be TRBD1 (5 bases). CDR1 and CDR2 (germline): SEHNR, FQNEAQ (reference sequence). The CDR3 has 12 amino acids. Trimming shortened V by 1 base and J by 8 bases, and 7 bases separated the two germline ends.

This rearrangement joins TRBV30 to TRBJ2-7; 8 bases map to TRBD2. Trimming cost V 4 bases and J 4 bases; bases outside gene matches: 9. Looked up from germline, CDR1 is GTSNPN and CDR2 is SVGIG (reference sequence). The CDR3 length is 14 residues. In DNA, the CDR3 is TGTGCCTGGAATGCGGGGGGCCTCCTATACGAGCAGTACTTC. It specifies CAWNAGGLLYEQYF. Based on the CDR3 plus reference TRBV30 and TRBJ2-7, the full variable domain is SQTIHQWPATLVQPVGSPLSLECTVEGTSNPNLYWYRQAAGRGLQLLFYSVGIGQISSEVPQNLSASRPQDRQFILSSKKLLLSDSGFYLCAWNAGGLLYEQYFGPGTRLTVT.

The genes are TRBV29-1 and TRBJ1-1; 9 bases align to TRBD1. The germline gives CDR1 SQVTM, CDR2 ANQGSEA. This CDR3 has 12 amino acids. Germline trimming cut 7 bases from V and 4 bases from J; bases unmatched to any gene: 4. The CDR3 reads CSAGQGSTEAFF. The CDR3 region has the DNA TGCAGCGCCGGACAGGGGAGCACTGAAGCTTTCTTT.

The chain links TRBV25-1 to TRBJ1-2; perhaps TRBD1 as D (6 bases). The CDR3 length is 13 residues. The V gene's germline CDR1 is MGHDK and CDR2 SYGVNS. The germline V and J ends were trimmed by 6 bases and 7 bases, with 15 bases remaining between them. In DNA, the CDR3 is TGTGCCAGCAGCACAGGGTGGTACTGTGGCTACACCTTC. This codes for CASSTGWYCGYTF.